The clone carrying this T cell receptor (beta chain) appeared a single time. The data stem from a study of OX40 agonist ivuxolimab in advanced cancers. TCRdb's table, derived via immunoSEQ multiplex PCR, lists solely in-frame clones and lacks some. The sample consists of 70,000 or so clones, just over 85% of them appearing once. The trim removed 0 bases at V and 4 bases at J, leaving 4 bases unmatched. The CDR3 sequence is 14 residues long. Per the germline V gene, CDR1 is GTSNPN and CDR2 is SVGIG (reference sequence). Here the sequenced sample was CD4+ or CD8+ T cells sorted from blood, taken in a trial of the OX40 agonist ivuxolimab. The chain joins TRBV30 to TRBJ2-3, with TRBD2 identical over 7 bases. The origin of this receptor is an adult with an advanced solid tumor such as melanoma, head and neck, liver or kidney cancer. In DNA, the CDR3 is TGTGCCTGGAGTGTGGCGGGAGAGTCAGATACGCAGTATTTT. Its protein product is CAWSVAGESDTQYF. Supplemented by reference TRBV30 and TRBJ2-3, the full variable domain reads SQTIHQWPATLVQPVGSPLSLECTVEGTSNPNLYWYRQAAGRGLQLLFYSVGIGQISSEVPQNLSASRPQDRQFILSSKKLLLSDSGFYLCAWSVAGESDTQYFGPGTRLTVL.